A single sample is the source of the 29 T cell receptor beta chains below, sequenced in a study of blood T cells in healthy people across ages. The second PCR ran about 6 to 11 cycles with a sample-barcoded 5' primer and J-beta primers. TCRdb called the 5' RACE reads again in MiXCR, with one record for every CDR3 protein. The repertoire consists of about 930,000 distinct CDR3 sequences, with around 29% occurring once and the leading ten covering approximately 10%. These records were also assigned to another study, of T cells of mothers and their children.

Sequencing was performed on blood. All receptors derive from a woman aged 40 to 50 in good health.

Many counts were recorded for this clonotype. V and J are TRBV7-2 and TRBJ2-5, with D perhaps matching TRBD1 (6 bases). V was shortened by 1 base and J by 1 base, with 10 bases between the two germline ends. The CDR3 has 15 residues. Per germline, CDR1 SGHTA and CDR2 FQGNSA. The CDR3 DNA reads TGTGCCAGCAGCTTAGTTGGGACAACCCAAGAGACCCAGTACTTC. This codes for CASSLVGTTQETQYF.

This clonotype was seen only a few times. The rearrangement joins TRBV10-2 to TRBJ2-1, with 10 bases matching TRBD1. The CDR3 is made up of 15 amino acids. CDR1 and CDR2 (germline): WSHSY, SAAADI. V was pared by 6 bases and J by 7 bases, with 9 bases of the junction left unmatched. The CDR3 DNA sequence: TGCGCCAGCAGAGCCGACAGGGGGCTTCGGAATGAGCAGTTCTTC. Translation: CASRADRGLRNEQFF.

The J gene is TRBJ2-3, the V gene TRBV5-1; 7 nucleotides agree with TRBD1. CDR3 length: 13 residues. Germline V gene lookup returns CDR1 SGHRS and CDR2 YFSETQ. The V gene end was trimmed by 5 bases and the J gene end by 6 bases; junction bases not matched to a gene: 6. The CDR3 reads CASRSKTGDTQYF. DNA of the CDR3: TGCGCCAGCAGATCTAAGACAGGGGATACGCAGTATTTT.

The chain has TRBV4-1 and TRBJ1-6, with 7 bases that match TRBD1. The V gene's germline CDR1 is MGHRA and CDR2 YSYEKL. The CDR3 runs to 15 residues. The trim removed 6 bases at V and 7 bases at J, leaving 9 bases unmatched. This CDR3 reads CASRKGQADNSPLHF. The CDR3 bases are TGCGCCAGCAGGAAAGGACAGGCAGACAATTCACCCCTCCACTTT.

This clonotype was counted between two and nine times. The V call is TRBV7-3, the J call TRBJ1-5; perhaps TRBD1 as D (5 bases). Germline V CDR1 and CDR2: SGHTA, FQGTGA. The CDR3 runs to 13 residues. V was pared by 0 bases and J by 11 bases, with 11 bases between. CDR3 DNA: TGTGCCAGCAGCTTAACGGACGGGACGTCCCAGCATTTT. Amino acid sequence: CASSLTDGTSQHF.

The table lists this clonotype with a few counts. The gene calls are TRBV20-1 and TRBJ1-2; D not certain. V lost 6 bases to trimming and J lost 8 bases, with 13 bases between them. CDR1 is DFQATT and CDR2 is SNEGSKA in the germline V gene (reference sequence). This CDR3 has 11 residues. Here the CDR3 DNA reads TGCAGTGCCCATATAGAGACCGGCTACACCTTC. This encodes CSAHIETGYTF.

Worth noting for this clonotype: A much larger clone is a single base away; this may be a read error. The CDR3 protein is CASRMGQGANIRYF. In DNA, the CDR3 is TGTGCCAGCAGGATGGGACAGGGGGCGAACATTCGGTACTTC. The gene calls are TRBV6-2 or TRBV6-3 and TRBJ2-4; TRBD1 matches 12 bases. From germline, CDR1 is MNHEY and CDR2 SVGEGT. This CDR3 region has 14 residues.

The genes are TRBV29-1 and TRBJ1-1; D is uncertain. Germline V gene lookup returns CDR1 SQVTM and CDR2 ANQGSEA. V lost 6 bases, J lost 6 bases, and 14 bases lay in between. The CDR3 is 12 amino acids. The CDR3 nucleotides read TGCAGCGTGGGCCCTGAGGCATCTGAAGCTTTCTTT. Amino acid sequence: CSVGPEASEAFF.

This clonotype occurred a few times. This CDR3 is CASSLVGGRGDTYEQYF. In nucleotides, the CDR3 is TGTGCCAGCAGCTTAGTAGGAGGCCGGGGAGATACCTACGAGCAGTACTTC. The V call is TRBV7-6, the J call TRBJ2-7; a possible D gene is TRBD2 (5 bases). The CDR3 runs to 17 residues. With 1 base removed from V and 2 bases from J, the gap between germline ends came to 18 bases. The germline V gene has CDR1 SGHVS and CDR2 FNYEAQ.

A few counts support this clonotype. The chain is built from TRBV18 and TRBJ2-5; TRBD1 might be the D (6 bases). CDR3 length equals 15 residues. Trimming took 0 bases from V and 5 from J, leaving 13 bases between them. CDR1 is KGHSH and CDR2 is LQKENI in the germline V gene. The CDR3 loop is CASSPPAGERETQYF. The CDR3 DNA follows: TGTGCCAGCTCACCACCCGCAGGGGAGAGGGAGACCCAGTACTTC.

The chain recombines TRBV5-1 with TRBJ2-7; 9 bases line up with TRBD1. Germline V lookup: CDR1 SGHRS, CDR2 YFSETQ. The CDR3 contains 19 residues. The trim removed 4 bases at V and 1 base at J, leaving 18 bases unmatched. CDR3 sequence reads: CASSLGTDRGPRGSYEQYF. The CDR3 nucleotides read TGCGCCAGCAGCCTGGGGACGGACAGGGGCCCGAGGGGGTCCTACGAGCAGTACTTC.

In regard to this clonotype: This sequence may be a read error, since a much larger clone differs from it by one base. The chain is built from TRBV12-3 or TRBV12-4 and TRBJ1-5; a possible D gene is TRBD1 (6 bases). The CDR3 sequence is 14 residues long. CDR3 DNA: TGTGCCAACAGTTTAAGGGGGAGAGATCAGCCCCAGCATTTT. It encodes CANSLRGRDQPQHF.

In regard to this clonotype: This clone may be a read error of a much larger clone one base away. This chain uses TRBV5-1 with TRBJ2-4; the D is unclear. Germline loops: CDR1 SGHRS, CDR2 YFSETQ. This CDR3 is 16 amino acids long. The CDR3 protein is CASSIGPSLAKNIRYF. Here the CDR3 DNA reads TGCGCCAGCAGCATAGGACCGTCCCTTGCCAAAAACATTCGGTACTTC.

As for this clonotype: This may be a read error: a much more frequent sequence differs by one nucleotide. The chain couples TRBV7-9 to TRBJ2-7; 8 bases fit TRBD2. Per the germline V gene, CDR1 is SEHNR and CDR2 is FQNEAQ (reference sequence). Losses at the gene ends were 7 bases for V and 4 bases for J; bases not matched to a gene: 18. The CDR3 extends over 17 amino acids. The CDR3 loop reads CASNSKETSAARYEQYF. The CDR3 DNA follows: TGTGCCAGCAACTCTAAGGAGACTAGCGCGGCTAGGTACGAGCAGTACTTC.

This chain links TRBV24-1 with TRBJ1-2; 7 bases are shared with TRBD1. The trim removed 0 bases at V and 4 bases at J, leaving 1 base unmatched. The CDR3 loop spans 14 amino acids. CDR1 is KGHDR and CDR2 is SFDVKD in the germline V gene. The CDR3 loop reads CATSDLDRVYGYTF. CDR3 coding DNA: TGTGCCACCAGTGATTTGGACAGGGTCTATGGCTACACCTTC.

Many counts were recorded for this clonotype. At one end the junction does not follow the germline gene, possibly because of a read error. The V and J genes are TRBV7-7 and TRBJ2-1; possibly TRBD2 for D (6 bases). CDR3 length: 17 residues. CDR1 is SSHAT and CDR2 is FNYEAQ in the germline V gene (reference sequence). CDR3 amino acids: CASSLAITGAGGNEQFF. In DNA, the CDR3 is TGTGCTAGCAGCTTAGCGATTACAGGCGCCGGGGGCAATGAGCAGTTCTTC.

The V gene is TRBV28, the J gene TRBJ2-7; TRBD1 aligns across 7 bases. This CDR3 has 14 amino acids. Germline V gene lookup returns CDR1 MDHEN and CDR2 SYDVKM. V gave up 6 bases and J gave up 5 bases; unmatched junction bases: 10. The CDR3 region has the DNA TGTGCCAGCAGCCCGGGACAGAGCGGCCACGAGCAGTACTTC. It is translated as CASSPGQSGHEQYF.

The chain carries TRBV29-1 and TRBJ2-6; D might be TRBD2 (6 bases). The V gene's germline CDR1 is SQVTM and CDR2 ANQGSEA. The V end was cut by 6 bases, the J end by 0 bases, with 9 bases between. The CDR3 runs 14 residues. This CDR3 is CSVLANSGANVLTF. CDR3 nucleotide sequence: TGCAGCGTGCTAGCGAACTCTGGGGCCAACGTCCTGACTTTC.

The chain is built from TRBV7-9 and TRBJ2-7; D ambiguous. The J call may be mistaken, given a closer DNA end match to TRBJ2-5. Germline CDR1 is SEHNR and CDR2 is FQNEAQ (reference sequence). The length of the CDR3 is 16 residues. The DNA of the CDR3 is TGTGCCAGCAGCTTAGGGGATCGAACGAGGTGTGAGACCCAGTACTTC. Encoded protein: CASSLGDRTRCETQYF.

About this clonotype: At one end, the junction sequence differs from germline, possibly due to a read error. The chain has TRBV12-3 or TRBV12-4 and TRBJ2-5; D ambiguous. The CDR3 has 14 residues. CDR3 amino acids: CASSLALAQDTQYF. The CDR3 DNA is TGTGCCAGCAGTTTAGCGCTGGCTCAAGATACCCAGTACTTC.

This clonotype has a single count. The V call is TRBV19, the J call TRBJ1-5; a possible D gene is TRBD1 (6 bases). V was trimmed by 0 bases and J by 6 bases, leaving 9 bases between them. CDR3 size: 14 residues. The germline V gene encodes CDR1 LNHDA and CDR2 SQIVND (reference sequence). CDR3 region: CASSIDGGGQPQHF. In DNA, the CDR3 is TGTGCCAGTAGTATAGACGGGGGCGGTCAGCCCCAGCATTTT.

The sample holds a few counts of this clonotype. The rearrangement joins TRBV12-3 or TRBV12-4 to TRBJ2-5; a possible D gene is TRBD1 (7 bases). This CDR3 spans 18 amino acids. Deletions cut 6 bases from V and 2 bases from J, with 25 bases between. Here the CDR3 DNA reads TGTGCCAGCAGGCCACCCACGAGGGGGGCCAGGGGGCAAGAGACCCAGTACTTC. Translation gives CASRPPTRGARGQETQYF.

A few counts support this clonotype. The chain is built from TRBV6-5 and TRBJ1-6, with D hard to call. Germline values: CDR1 MNHEY, CDR2 SVGAGI. The V end lost 4 bases, the J end lost 5 bases, and 12 bases lay between the germline ends. CDR3 size: 15 residues. The CDR3 loop is CASSSVGMNNSPLHF. CDR3 nucleotide sequence: TGTGCCAGCAGTTCTGTCGGTATGAATAATTCACCCCTCCACTTT.

The rearrangement joins TRBV20-1 to TRBJ2-7, with D maybe TRBD2 (7 bases). CDR1 is DFQATT and CDR2 is SNEGSKA in the germline V gene (reference sequence). This CDR3 has 14 residues. Trimming took off 3 bases at V and 6 bases at J, with 18 bases between the two ends. The CDR3 DNA is TGCAGTGCTAGGCCTGGAGGGGGAGGGGGCGAGCAGTACTTC. Its translation is CSARPGGGGGEQYF.

DNA for the CDR3: TGTGCCAGCAGCCCCATTCCCGGGACAGGCACGGCCGGGGAGCTGTTTTTT. Its protein is CASSPIPGTGTAGELFF. V is TRBV5-6 and J is TRBJ2-2; TRBD1 agrees at 8 bases. Germline values: CDR1 SGHDT, CDR2 YYEEEE. V shed 4 bases and J 6 bases; nucleotides not matched to a gene: 14. This CDR3 is built from 17 residues.

The sample holds many counts of this clonotype. The rearrangement links TRBV6-6 to TRBJ2-6; D is unclear. The CDR3 consists of 13 residues. Germline loops: CDR1 MNHNY, CDR2 SVGAGI (reference sequence). The V end lost 8 bases, the J end lost 2 bases, and 7 bases lay between the germline ends. Written as DNA, the CDR3 is TGTGCCAGCTGGGTCCCTGGGGCCAACGTCCTGACTTTC. Protein sequence: CASWVPGANVLTF.

A note on this clonotype: One end of the junction does not line up with germline, which may come from a read error. The V and J genes are TRBV5-1 and TRBJ2-5, with D possibly TRBD1 on 6 matching bases. CDR3 length equals 14 residues. The germline CDR1 and CDR2 sequences are SGHRS and YFSETQ. CDR3 residues: CASSLRSGDVTLYF. CDR3 sequence (DNA): TGCGCCAGCAGCTTGAGGTCAGGGGATGTGACCCTGTATTTC.

This clonotype was observed a few times. J is TRBJ2-1 and V is TRBV18; 8 bases line up with TRBD2. V was pared by 3 bases and J by 6 bases, with 13 bases of the junction left unmatched. This CDR3 is built from 17 residues. Per germline, CDR1 KGHSH and CDR2 LQKENI. CDR3 sequence: CASSPFSGASGSNEQFF. In DNA, the CDR3 is TGTGCCAGCTCACCGTTCTCCGGAGCTAGCGGGTCCAATGAGCAGTTCTTC. Combining the CDR3 with reference TRBV18 and TRBJ2-1 gives the whole variable domain NAGVMQNPRHLVRRRGQEARLRCSPMKGHSHVYWYRQLPEEGLKFMVYLQKENIIDESGMPKERFSAEFPKEGPSILRIQQVVRGDSAAYFCASSPFSGASGSNEQFFGPGTRLTVL.

Here the CDR3 reads CASSPRSLRGNTGELFF. In nucleotides, the CDR3 is TGTGCCAGCAGTCCCCGTTCGTTGCGAGGAAACACCGGGGAGCTGTTTTTT. The chain employs TRBV28 and TRBJ2-2; D unresolved. Germline V gene data show CDR1 as MDHEN and CDR2 as SYDVKM. The V gene lost 5 bases and the J gene lost 2 bases, with 18 bases spanning the gap. There are 17 residues in the CDR3.